The entry that follows covers one TCR beta chain sequence. What it recognizes is unknown. In the PCR, 60 Vbeta and 13 Jbeta primers were used. Data came from immunoSEQ multiplex PCR; TCRdb stores just in-frame clones and leaves some out. Of 100,000 to 150,000 clones in the sample, about a sixth were seen once. This CDR3 is built from 15 residues. Germline V CDR1 and CDR2: MDHEN, SYDVKM. J gave up 4 bases and V 2 bases, and 4 bases lay outside the gene matches. The data originate from a study of cytomegalovirus exposure and HLA in healthy donors. The study's findings and limits: Specificity of three CMV-associated chains for CMV antigens was verified in vitro.

This chain joins TRBV28 and TRBJ2-1, with 8 positions matching TRBD1. The sequence was collected from a female donor in good health and CMV-seropositive. The sequenced sample was PBMCs. CDR3 loop: CASSLDRGQYNEQFF. CDR3 nucleotide sequence: TGTGCCAGCAGTTTAGACAGGGGCCAATACAATGAGCAGTTCTTC.